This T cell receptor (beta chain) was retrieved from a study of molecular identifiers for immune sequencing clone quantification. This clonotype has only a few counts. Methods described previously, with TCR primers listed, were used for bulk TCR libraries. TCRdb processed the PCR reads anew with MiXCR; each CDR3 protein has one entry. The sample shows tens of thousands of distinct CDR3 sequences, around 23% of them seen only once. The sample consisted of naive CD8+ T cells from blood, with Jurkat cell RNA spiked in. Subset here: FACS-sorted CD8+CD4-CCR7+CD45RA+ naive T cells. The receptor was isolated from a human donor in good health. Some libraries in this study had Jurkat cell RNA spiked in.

The DNA for the CDR3 is TGCAGTGCTAGGCGGCAGGTCGATAACTCTGGGGCCAACGTCCTGACTTTC. Residues: CSARRQVDNSGANVLTF. This sequence joins TRBV20-1 and TRBJ2-6, with D unresolved. Germline V gene lookup returns CDR1 DFQATT and CDR2 SNEGSKA (reference sequence). Deletions cut 3 bases from V and 0 bases from J, with 15 bases between. The CDR3 length is 17 residues.